These 7 T cell receptor beta chains came from one sample sequenced in a study of shared clonotypes between healthy human individuals. Naive CD8 cells were CD45RO-negative, positively selected for CCR7, excluding terminally differentiated effector memory CD45RA+ cells. Clones were sequenced by immunoSEQ multiplex PCR, and TCRdb holds only the in-frame ones, with some missing. The sample lists about 800,000 clones, approximately 97% occurring once. Sequencing was done on a sample of naive CD8+ T cells sorted from blood. The origin of the receptors is a man between 25 and 39 years old in good health.

This chain uses TRBV11-2 with TRBJ2-2, with D possibly being TRBD2 (6 bases). Trimming pared 6 bases from V and 0 bases from J, leaving 14 bases between. Germline V gives CDR1 SGHAT, CDR2 FQNNGV. CDR3 length: 16 amino acids. This chain's CDR3 is CASRQQRVSNTGELFF. CDR3 DNA sequence: TGTGCCAGCAGGCAACAGCGGGTTTCGAACACCGGGGAGCTGTTTTTT.

The table lists this clone with a count of one. The chain links TRBV18 to TRBJ2-7; TRBD2 aligns across 7 bases. The CDR3 has 17 amino acids. Losses at the gene ends were 3 bases for V and 3 bases for J; bases not matched to a gene: 14. Germline V gene lookup returns CDR1 KGHSH and CDR2 LQKENI. Here the CDR3 reads CASSPQSGTTTSYEQYF. DNA of the CDR3: TGTGCCAGCTCACCCCAATCCGGGACTACCACGAGCTACGAGCAGTACTTC.

This clone was seen just once. The V and J genes are TRBV27 and TRBJ1-4, with 8 bases aligning to TRBD1. Germline CDR1 and CDR2: MNHEY and SMNVEV (reference sequence). The CDR3 totals 14 residues. V lost 3 bases to trimming and J lost 8 bases; unmatched junction nucleotides: 5. The CDR3 sequence: CASSLTGAPEKLFF. As DNA, the CDR3 is TGTGCCAGCAGTTTGACAGGGGCGCCGGAAAAACTGTTTTTT.

The rearrangement joins TRBV27 to TRBJ2-7; D is perhaps TRBD2 (5 bases). The CDR3 consists of 15 residues. Trimming stripped 5 bases from V and 2 bases from J, with 16 bases between. Germline CDR1 is MNHEY and CDR2 is SMNVEV (reference sequence). The CDR3 here is CASSPRGLSTYEQYF. The CDR3 bases are TGTGCCAGCAGTCCCCGGGGATTGTCAACCTACGAGCAGTACTTC.

The CDR3 sequence: CASSASAGAARLVTIYF. The CDR3, as DNA: TGTGCCAGCAGTGCATCCGCCGGGGCCGCTAGACTCGTCACCATATATTTT. This rearrangement joins TRBV25-1 to TRBJ1-3; the D gene is possibly TRBD1 (5 bases). The ends were cut back, 4 bases at V and 9 bases at J, with 25 bases in the middle. Per the germline V gene, CDR1 is MGHDK and CDR2 is SYGVNS. The CDR3 has 17 amino acids.

The chain links TRBV7-8 to TRBJ1-5; D unresolved. This CDR3 is built from 13 residues. The V end lost 5 bases, the J end lost 5 bases, and 10 bases lay between the germline ends. Germline loops: CDR1 SGHVS, CDR2 FQNEAQ. CDR3 amino acids: CASSPQGDQPQHF. The CDR3 DNA is TGTGCCAGCAGCCCACAAGGAGATCAGCCCCAGCATTTT. Supplemented by reference TRBV7-8 and TRBJ1-5, the full variable domain reads GAGVSQSPRYKVAKRGQDVALRCDPISGHVSLFWYQQALGQGPEFLTYFQNEAQLDKSGLPSDRFFAERPEGSVSTLKIQRTQQEDSAVYLCASSPQGDQPQHFGDGTRLSIL.

CDR3 nucleotide sequence: TGTGCCAGCAGCGTAGCTCGGGGGGCGAACACTGAAGCTTTCTTT. Amino acids: CASSVARGANTEAFF. V and J are TRBV9 and TRBJ1-1; maybe TRBD1 (6 bases). The CDR3 has 15 amino acids. CDR1 is SGDLS, CDR2 YYNGEE, per germline. Trimming cost V 0 bases and J 1 base, with 10 bases left between them.